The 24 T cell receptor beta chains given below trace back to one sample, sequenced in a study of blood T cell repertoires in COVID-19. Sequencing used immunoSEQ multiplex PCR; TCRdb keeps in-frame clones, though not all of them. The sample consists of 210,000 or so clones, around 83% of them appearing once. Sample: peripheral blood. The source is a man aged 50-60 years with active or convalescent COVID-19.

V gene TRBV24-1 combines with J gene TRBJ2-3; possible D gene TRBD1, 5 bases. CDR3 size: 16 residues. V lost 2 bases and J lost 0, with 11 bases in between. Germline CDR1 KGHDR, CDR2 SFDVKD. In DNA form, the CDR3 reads TGTGCCACCAGTGATTGGCCCAGGGCCAGCACAGATACGCAGTATTTT. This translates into CATSDWPRASTDTQYF.

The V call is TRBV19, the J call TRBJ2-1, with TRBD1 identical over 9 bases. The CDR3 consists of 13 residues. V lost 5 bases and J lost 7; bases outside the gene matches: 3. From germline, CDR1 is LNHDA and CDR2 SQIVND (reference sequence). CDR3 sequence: CASSLTGGNEQFF. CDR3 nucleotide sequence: TGTGCCAGTAGTTTGACAGGGGGAAATGAGCAGTTCTTC.

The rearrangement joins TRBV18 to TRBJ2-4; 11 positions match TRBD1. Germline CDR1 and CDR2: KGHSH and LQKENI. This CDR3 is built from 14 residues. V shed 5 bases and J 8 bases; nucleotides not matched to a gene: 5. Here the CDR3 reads CASSTDRGLDIQYF. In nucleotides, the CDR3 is TGTGCCAGCTCAACGGACAGGGGGCTGGACATTCAGTACTTC.

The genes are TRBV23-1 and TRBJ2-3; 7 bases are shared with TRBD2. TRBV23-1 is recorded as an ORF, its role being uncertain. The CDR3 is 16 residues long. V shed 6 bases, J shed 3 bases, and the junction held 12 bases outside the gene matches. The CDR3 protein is CASSLRGGTGTDTQYF. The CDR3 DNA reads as TGCGCCAGCAGCCTAAGGGGAGGGACGGGAACAGATACGCAGTATTTT.

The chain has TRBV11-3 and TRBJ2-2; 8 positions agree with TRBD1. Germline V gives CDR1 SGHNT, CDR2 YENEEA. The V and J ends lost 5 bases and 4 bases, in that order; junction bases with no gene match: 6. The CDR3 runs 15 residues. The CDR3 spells CASSPDRAGTGELFF. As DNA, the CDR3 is TGTGCCAGCAGCCCGGACAGGGCGGGCACCGGGGAGCTGTTTTTT.

This CDR3 is CASSSASGGEQYF. The CDR3 DNA follows: TGTGCCAGCAGCTCGGCTAGCGGTGGCGAGCAGTACTTC. V usage is TRBV7-3 and J usage is TRBJ2-7, with 7 bases matching TRBD2. CDR3 length: 13 residues. The V gene's germline CDR1 is SGHTA and CDR2 FQGTGA. V shed 4 bases, J shed 6 bases, and the junction held 6 bases outside the gene matches.

CDR3 DNA: TGTGCCTGGAGCAGTCTAGCCACCGGGGAGCAGTACTTC. The encoded protein is CAWSSLATGEQYF. The chain employs TRBV30 and TRBJ2-7; possible D gene TRBD2, 5 bases. This CDR3 spans 13 amino acids. Trimming removed 3 bases at V and 7 bases at J, with 16 bases between. Germline-derived CDR1 and CDR2 are GTSNPN and SVGIG (reference sequence).

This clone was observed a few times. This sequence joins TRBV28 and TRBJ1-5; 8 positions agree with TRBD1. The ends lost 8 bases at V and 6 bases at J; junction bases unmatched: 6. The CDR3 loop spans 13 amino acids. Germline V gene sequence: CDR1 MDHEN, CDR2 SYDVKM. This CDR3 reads CASGQGRGQPQHF. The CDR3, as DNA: TGTGCCAGCGGACAGGGTCGAGGTCAGCCCCAGCATTTT.

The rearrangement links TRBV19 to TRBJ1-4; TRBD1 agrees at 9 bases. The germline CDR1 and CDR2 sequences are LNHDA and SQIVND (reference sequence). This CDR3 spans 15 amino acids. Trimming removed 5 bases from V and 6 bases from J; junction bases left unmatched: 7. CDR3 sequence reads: CASSSQGAGHEKLFF. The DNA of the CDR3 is TGTGCCAGTAGTTCACAGGGGGCTGGTCATGAAAAACTGTTTTTT.

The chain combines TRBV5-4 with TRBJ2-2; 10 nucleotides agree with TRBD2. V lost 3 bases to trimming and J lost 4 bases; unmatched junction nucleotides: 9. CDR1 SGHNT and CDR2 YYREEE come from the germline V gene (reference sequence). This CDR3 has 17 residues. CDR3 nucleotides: TGTGCCAGCAGCTCGGCCCCTAGCGGGGGTCCCACCGGGGAGCTGTTTTTT. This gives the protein CASSSAPSGGPTGELFF.

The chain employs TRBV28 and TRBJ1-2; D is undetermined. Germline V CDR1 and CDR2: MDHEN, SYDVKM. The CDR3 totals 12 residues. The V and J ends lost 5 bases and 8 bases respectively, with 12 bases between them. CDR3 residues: CASSLNTKGYTF. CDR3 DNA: TGTGCCAGCAGTCTAAACACTAAGGGCTACACCTTC.

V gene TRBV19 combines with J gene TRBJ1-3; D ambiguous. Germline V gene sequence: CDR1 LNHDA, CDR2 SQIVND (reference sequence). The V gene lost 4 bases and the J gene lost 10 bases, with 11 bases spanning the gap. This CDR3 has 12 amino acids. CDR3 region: CASSKYEETIYF. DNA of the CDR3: TGTGCCAGTAGTAAATACGAGGAAACCATATATTTT.

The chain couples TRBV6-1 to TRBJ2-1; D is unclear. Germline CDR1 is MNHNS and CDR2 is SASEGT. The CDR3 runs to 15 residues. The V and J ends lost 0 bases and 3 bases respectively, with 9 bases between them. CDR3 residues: CASSEAPTVYNEQFF. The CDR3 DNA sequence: TGTGCCAGCAGTGAAGCGCCAACAGTCTACAATGAGCAGTTCTTC.

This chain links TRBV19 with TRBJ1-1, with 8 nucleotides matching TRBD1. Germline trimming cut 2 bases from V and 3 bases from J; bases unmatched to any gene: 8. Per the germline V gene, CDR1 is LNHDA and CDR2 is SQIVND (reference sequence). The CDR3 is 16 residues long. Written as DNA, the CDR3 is TGTGCCAGTAGTATAAGGCAGGGGGCAGTGGACACTGAAGCTTTCTTT. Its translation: CASSIRQGAVDTEAFF.

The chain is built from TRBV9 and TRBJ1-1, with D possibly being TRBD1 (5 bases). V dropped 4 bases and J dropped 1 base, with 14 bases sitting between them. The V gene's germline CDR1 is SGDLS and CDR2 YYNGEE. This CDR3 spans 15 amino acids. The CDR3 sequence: CASSSPGGANTEAFF. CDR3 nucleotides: TGTGCCAGCAGCTCCCCGGGTGGGGCGAACACTGAAGCTTTCTTT.

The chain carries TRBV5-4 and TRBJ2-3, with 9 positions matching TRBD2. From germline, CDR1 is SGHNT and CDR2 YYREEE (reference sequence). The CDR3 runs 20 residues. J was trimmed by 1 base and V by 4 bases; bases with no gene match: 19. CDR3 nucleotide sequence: TGTGCCAGCAGCCTGACCCCTAGCGGGATCCCCTGGGGTCGCACAGATACGCAGTATTTT. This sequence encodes CASSLTPSGIPWGRTDTQYF.

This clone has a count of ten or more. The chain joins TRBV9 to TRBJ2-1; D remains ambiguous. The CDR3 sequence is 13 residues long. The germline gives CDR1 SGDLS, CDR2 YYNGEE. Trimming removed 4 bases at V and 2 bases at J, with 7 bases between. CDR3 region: CASSLSAYNEQFF. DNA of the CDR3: TGTGCCAGCAGCCTATCGGCCTACAATGAGCAGTTCTTC.

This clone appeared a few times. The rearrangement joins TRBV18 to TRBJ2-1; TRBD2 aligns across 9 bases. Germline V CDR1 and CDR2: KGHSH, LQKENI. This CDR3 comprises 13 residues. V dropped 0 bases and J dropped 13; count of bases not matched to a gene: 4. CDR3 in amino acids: CASSPPTSGDQFF. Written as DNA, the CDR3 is TGTGCCAGCTCACCACCGACTAGCGGAGATCAGTTCTTC.

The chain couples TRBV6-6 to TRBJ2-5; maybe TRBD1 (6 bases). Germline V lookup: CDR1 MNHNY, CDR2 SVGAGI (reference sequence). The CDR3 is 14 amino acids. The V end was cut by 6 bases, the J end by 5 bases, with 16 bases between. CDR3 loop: CASREPGESETQYF. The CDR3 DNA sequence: TGTGCCAGCAGGGAACCAGGGGAGAGCGAGACCCAGTACTTC.

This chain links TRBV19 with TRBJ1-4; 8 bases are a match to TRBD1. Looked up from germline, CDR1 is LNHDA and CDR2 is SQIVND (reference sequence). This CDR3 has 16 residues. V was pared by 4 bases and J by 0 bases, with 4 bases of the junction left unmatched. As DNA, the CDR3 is TGTGCCAGTAGTAGGACAGGGAGGTCAACTAATGAAAAACTGTTTTTT. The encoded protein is CASSRTGRSTNEKLFF.

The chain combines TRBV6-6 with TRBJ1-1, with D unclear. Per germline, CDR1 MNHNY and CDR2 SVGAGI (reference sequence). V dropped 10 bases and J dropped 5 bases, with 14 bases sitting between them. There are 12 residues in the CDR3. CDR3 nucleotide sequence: TGTGCCACGGAACGGGGTAGGACTGAAGCTTTCTTT. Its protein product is CATERGRTEAFF.

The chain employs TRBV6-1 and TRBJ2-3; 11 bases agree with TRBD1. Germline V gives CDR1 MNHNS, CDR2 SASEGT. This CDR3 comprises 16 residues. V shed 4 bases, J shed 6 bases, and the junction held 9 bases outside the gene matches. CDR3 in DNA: TGTGCCAGCAGTGGCCTAGGACAGGGGGCAAGGGATACGCAGTATTTT. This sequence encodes CASSGLGQGARDTQYF.

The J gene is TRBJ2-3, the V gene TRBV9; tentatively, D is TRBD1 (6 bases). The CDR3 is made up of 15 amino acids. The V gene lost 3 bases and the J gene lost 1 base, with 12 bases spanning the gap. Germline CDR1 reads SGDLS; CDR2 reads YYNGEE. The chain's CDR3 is CASSARGYGTDTQYF. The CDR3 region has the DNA TGTGCCAGCAGCGCCAGGGGATACGGCACAGATACGCAGTATTTT.

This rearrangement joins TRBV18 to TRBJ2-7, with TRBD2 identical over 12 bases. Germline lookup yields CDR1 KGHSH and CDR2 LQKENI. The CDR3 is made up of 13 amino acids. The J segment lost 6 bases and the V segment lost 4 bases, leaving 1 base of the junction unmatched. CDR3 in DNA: TGTGCCAGCTCACTGGGACTAGCGGGCGAGCAGTACTTC. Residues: CASSLGLAGEQYF.